The 29 T cell receptor beta chains below were found in one sample sequenced in a study of shared clonotypes between healthy human individuals. Generated by immunoSEQ multiplex PCR, the TCRdb table keeps only in-frame clones and is missing some. The sample contains around 550,000 clones, approximately 95% of which appear only once. CD8 cells regarded as naive lacked CD45RO, were positively chosen for CCR7, and omitted terminally differentiated effector memory CD45RA+ cells. The material sequenced was naive CD8+ T cells sorted from blood. The origin of the receptors is a young woman in good health.

The chain links TRBV15 to TRBJ2-7; TRBD1 matches at 7 bases. J lost 0 bases, V lost 8 bases, and 7 bases had no gene match. The CDR3 spans 14 residues. Germline CDR1 and CDR2: LNHNV and YYDKDF (reference sequence). DNA of the CDR3: TGTGCCACCCTGGGGACAGCCACCTCCTACGAGCAGTACTTC. Translated, it gives CATLGTATSYEQYF.

V gene TRBV2 combines with J gene TRBJ2-1; 8 bases line up with TRBD2. The CDR3 runs to 14 residues. After removal of 3 bases from V and 4 bases from J, the junction contained 2 bases not matched to a gene. Germline CDR1 and CDR2: SNHLY and FYNNEI. CDR3 sequence reads: CASSEGLGYNEQFF. In nucleotides, the CDR3 is TGTGCCAGCAGTGAGGGACTAGGTTACAATGAGCAGTTCTTC.

V gene TRBV28 combines with J gene TRBJ2-7; 7 nucleotides align to TRBD1. This CDR3 spans 14 amino acids. Trimming took 3 bases from V and 0 from J; bases not matched to a gene: 2. Germline lookup yields CDR1 MDHEN and CDR2 SYDVKM. CDR3 residues: CASSLTGYSYEQYF. The DNA for the CDR3 is TGTGCCAGCAGTTTGACAGGGTACTCCTACGAGCAGTACTTC.

The V call is TRBV28, the J call TRBJ2-7; TRBD2 matches at 8 bases. V was clipped by 5 bases and J by 3 bases; unmatched bases: 15. Germline CDR1 MDHEN, CDR2 SYDVKM. CDR3 length: 17 amino acids. This CDR3 reads CASSLPPLAGLHYEQYF. The CDR3 bases are TGTGCCAGCAGTCTCCCTCCCTTAGCGGGACTACACTACGAGCAGTACTTC.

This clone is a singleton in its sample. This sequence joins TRBV29-1 and TRBJ2-1, with 7 bases identical to TRBD2. The CDR3 is made up of 15 amino acids. Losses at the gene ends were 5 bases for V and 4 bases for J; bases not matched to a gene: 11. Germline CDR1 and CDR2: SQVTM and ANQGSEA. The CDR3 DNA reads as TGCAGCGTTTCCTTGTCTAGCGGAATATACAATGAGCAGTTCTTC. Protein sequence: CSVSLSSGIYNEQFF.

The chain has TRBV19 and TRBJ1-4, with 9 bases lining up with TRBD1. The CDR3 is made up of 16 amino acids. The ends lost 3 bases at V and 7 bases at J; junction bases unmatched: 9. The germline V gene encodes CDR1 LNHDA and CDR2 SQIVND (reference sequence). CDR3 DNA sequence: TGTGCCAGTAGTATGGGGACAGGGAAGAGATTTGAAAAACTGTTTTTT. Amino acids: CASSMGTGKRFEKLFF. The full variable domain, in which reference TRBV19 and TRBJ1-4 provide the parts outside the CDR3, is DGGITQSPKYLFRKEGQNVTLSCEQNLNHDAMYWYRQDPGQGLRLIYYSQIVNDFQKGDIAEGYSVSREKKESFPLTVTSAQKNPTAFYLCASSMGTGKRFEKLFFGSGTQLSVL.

Only one count was recorded for this clone. The J gene is TRBJ2-1, the V gene TRBV5-6; D possibly corresponds to TRBD1 (5 bases). Germline CDR1 is SGHDT and CDR2 is YYEEEE. The CDR3 extends over 16 amino acids. V was pared by 4 bases and J by 10 bases, with 24 bases between. Written as DNA, the CDR3 is TGTGCCAGCAGCATCGACAGCCTCAACCCCTATAAGGAGCAGTTCTTC. Translation: CASSIDSLNPYKEQFF.

The chain uses TRBV5-4 and TRBJ2-7; 13 nucleotides match TRBD2. Germline V gene lookup returns CDR1 SGHNT and CDR2 YYREEE (reference sequence). There are 18 residues in the CDR3. V trimming: 0 bases; J trimming: 1 base; junction bases outside the gene matches: 7. The CDR3 here is CASSLGLAGGLSSYEQYF. CDR3 sequence (DNA): TGTGCCAGCAGCTTGGGACTAGCGGGAGGACTATCTTCCTACGAGCAGTACTTC.

J is TRBJ2-7 and V is TRBV28, with unresolved D. Trimming took off 8 bases at V and 3 bases at J, with 14 bases between the two ends. The germline gives CDR1 MDHEN, CDR2 SYDVKM. This CDR3 has 13 amino acids. The chain's CDR3 is CASGDPGHYEQYF. Here the CDR3 DNA reads TGTGCCAGCGGGGATCCTGGGCACTACGAGCAGTACTTC.

The chain links TRBV27 to TRBJ1-1; no firm D call. Germline-derived CDR1 and CDR2 are MNHEY and SMNVEV (reference sequence). Trimming removed 3 bases from V and 1 base from J, with 12 bases in between. This CDR3 is 15 amino acids long. Here the CDR3 DNA reads TGTGCCAGCAGTTTTGGCACATCAGGGAACACTGAAGCTTTCTTT. This sequence encodes CASSFGTSGNTEAFF.

The CDR3 coding sequence is TGTGCCAGTAGTATCCTAGCGGGAGTTGATGAGCAGTTCTTC. Residues: CASSILAGVDEQFF. The chain recombines TRBV19 with TRBJ2-1; 10 nucleotides match TRBD2. The germline V gene has CDR1 LNHDA and CDR2 SQIVND (reference sequence). This CDR3 is built from 14 residues. With V trimmed by 3 bases and J by 8 bases, 4 bases remained unmatched.

The chain uses TRBV28 and TRBJ1-2, with D uncertain. The CDR3 runs to 18 residues. Germline V gene lookup returns CDR1 MDHEN and CDR2 SYDVKM. V gave up 2 bases and J gave up 3 bases, with 22 bases separating them. The CDR3 protein is CASSLPGIGGSVDYGYTF. The CDR3 DNA reads TGTGCCAGCAGTTTACCCGGTATAGGCGGTTCGGTTGACTATGGCTACACCTTC.

The gene calls are TRBV7-9 and TRBJ2-7; D remains unclear. V lost 5 bases and J 7 bases, leaving 15 bases between the germline ends. Germline-derived CDR1 and CDR2 are SEHNR and FQNEAQ (reference sequence). This CDR3 spans 13 amino acids. CDR3 residues: CASSRRSAQEQYF. CDR3 sequence (DNA): TGTGCCAGCAGCCGCCGGAGTGCGCAAGAGCAGTACTTC.

Comments on this clone: A much larger clone is a single base away; this may be a read error. Different DNA sequences within this sample yield the same CDR3. The CDR3 is CASSFNTEAFF. The CDR3 DNA sequence: TGTGCCAGCAGCTTTAACACTGAAGCTTTCTTT. The chain couples TRBV13 to TRBJ1-1; D is uncertain. The CDR3 runs to 11 residues. The germline CDR1 and CDR2 sequences are PRHDT and FYEKMQ (reference sequence). Trimming took 3 bases from V and 2 from J, leaving 1 base between them.

The V gene is TRBV27, the J gene TRBJ1-2, with no clear D. There are 14 residues in the CDR3. Per germline, CDR1 MNHEY and CDR2 SMNVEV (reference sequence). Trimming took off 6 bases at V and 4 bases at J, with 15 bases between the two ends. Here the CDR3 reads CASSRAQNPYGYTF. DNA for the CDR3: TGTGCCAGCAGCCGGGCCCAGAACCCCTATGGCTACACCTTC.

The V gene is TRBV7-9, the J gene TRBJ2-2; D is perhaps TRBD2 (5 bases). Germline lookup yields CDR1 SEHNR and CDR2 FQNEAQ (reference sequence). The CDR3 is 16 amino acids. Between the trimmed V and J ends, which lost 6 bases and 0 bases, there was a span of 14 bases. The CDR3 DNA is TGTGCCAGCAGAAGGAGGACGGACGCGAACACCGGGGAGCTGTTTTTT. The encoded protein is CASRRRTDANTGELFF.

The chain couples TRBV19 to TRBJ1-2, with D perhaps matching TRBD1 (5 bases). Germline CDR1 and CDR2: LNHDA and SQIVND (reference sequence). V lost 7 bases to trimming and J lost 3 bases, with 12 bases between them. The CDR3 is 13 amino acids. CDR3 protein: CASNDDSYYGYTF. The CDR3 bases are TGTGCCAGTAATGATGACAGCTACTATGGCTACACCTTC. The full variable domain, in which reference TRBV19 and TRBJ1-2 provide the parts outside the CDR3, is DGGITQSPKYLFRKEGQNVTLSCEQNLNHDAMYWYRQDPGQGLRLIYYSQIVNDFQKGDIAEGYSVSREKKESFPLTVTSAQKNPTAFYLCASNDDSYYGYTFGSGTRLTVV.

The chain has TRBV30 and TRBJ2-7, with D unresolved. This CDR3 is 12 amino acids long. CDR1 and CDR2 from the germline V gene are GTSNPN and SVGIG (reference sequence). The ends were cut back, 3 bases at V and 0 bases at J, with 6 bases in the middle. The CDR3 bases are TGTGCCTGGAGCGGCTTCTCCTACGAGCAGTACTTC. Translating it yields CAWSGFSYEQYF.

This sequence joins TRBV7-3 and TRBJ2-5; D is undetermined. There are 15 residues in the CDR3. Germline-derived CDR1 and CDR2 are SGHTA and FQGTGA. The germline V and J ends were trimmed by 2 bases and 3 bases, with 13 bases remaining between them. The CDR3 here is CASSLYGRPKETQYF. DNA of the CDR3: TGTGCCAGCAGCTTATATGGCAGGCCCAAAGAGACCCAGTACTTC.

This chain uses TRBV4-1 with TRBJ2-7; tentative D call: TRBD2 (5 bases). Germline values: CDR1 MGHRA, CDR2 YSYEKL. The V end lost 5 bases, the J end lost 3 bases, and 14 bases lay between the germline ends. This CDR3 has 14 residues. The CDR3 is CASSNGMSGYEQYF. The CDR3 nucleotides are TGCGCCAGCAGCAACGGGATGAGCGGCTACGAGCAGTACTTC.

About this clone itself: One junction end does not reproduce the germline sequence, and a read error may be involved. The V gene is TRBV4-1, the J gene TRBJ1-2, with 9 bases matching TRBD1. The CDR3 runs to 15 residues. Germline V CDR1 and CDR2: MGHRA, YSYEKL. The CDR3 sequence is CASSKEQGARGGYTF. In nucleotides, the CDR3 is TGCGCCAGCAGCAAAGAACAGGGGGCGCGTGGTGGCTACACCTTC.

This chain joins TRBV29-1 and TRBJ2-5; TRBD1 is a possible D gene (6 bases). Matching the DNA end better, TRBJ2-7 makes the J call doubtful. CDR1 is SQVTM, CDR2 ANQGSEA, per germline. CDR3 size: 15 residues. CDR3 sequence: CSVEDQGSITYEQYF. In DNA form, the CDR3 reads TGCAGCGTTGAAGATCAGGGGTCGATCACCTACGAGCAGTACTTC.

Note on this clone: Within the sample, other DNA sequences also encode this same CDR3. The rearrangement joins TRBV27 to TRBJ2-1, with D possibly being TRBD1 or TRBD2 (5 bases each). The length of the CDR3 is 13 residues. Germline-derived CDR1 and CDR2 are MNHEY and SMNVEV (reference sequence). The V end lost 0 bases, the J end lost 5 bases, and 5 bases lay between the germline ends. CDR3 nucleotides: TGTGCCAGCAGTTTATCGGGACACAATGAGCAGTTCTTC. It codes for CASSLSGHNEQFF.

The gene calls are TRBV21-1 and TRBJ2-2; the table's D call, TRBD2, was not checked against the DNA. TRBV21-1 is flagged as a pseudogene. The CDR3 runs to 16 residues. CDR3 amino acids: CASSRVREFGTGELFF. CDR3 in DNA: TGTGCCAGCAGCAGGGTGCGGGAGTTTGGCACCGGGGAGCTGTTTTTT.

CDR3 loop: CASSIDLWLPNVLTF. The CDR3 DNA sequence: TGTGCCAGTAGTATAGATCTATGGCTCCCCAACGTCCTGACTTTC. The chain links TRBV19 to TRBJ2-6, with D uncertain. V was cut by 0 bases and J by 8 bases, with 11 bases left in between. Looked up from germline, CDR1 is LNHDA and CDR2 is SQIVND (reference sequence). The CDR3 extends over 15 amino acids.

The rearrangement uses TRBV5-4 and TRBJ2-2; 12 bases match TRBD2. The CDR3 runs to 16 residues. The J segment lost 7 bases and the V segment lost 1 base, leaving 5 bases of the junction unmatched. In germline, CDR1 is SGHNT, CDR2 YYREEE (reference sequence). Here the CDR3 DNA reads TGTGCCAGCAGCTTGCAGACTAGCGGGAGAGGCGGGGAGCTGTTTTTT. It specifies CASSLQTSGRGGELFF.

The rearrangement joins TRBV2 to TRBJ2-3; no reliable D call. V lost 4 bases and J lost 2, with 10 bases in between. CDR3 length equals 14 residues. Germline-derived CDR1 and CDR2 are SNHLY and FYNNEI. The CDR3 loop is CASSGRTDTDTQYF. CDR3 in DNA: TGTGCCAGCAGTGGTCGCACAGACACAGATACGCAGTATTTT.

The rearrangement joins TRBV7-6 to TRBJ1-5; 7 bases align to TRBD1. The CDR3 sequence is 15 residues long. CDR1 and CDR2 (germline): SGHVS, FNYEAQ. V lost 1 base, J lost 8 bases, and 8 bases stayed unmatched. In nucleotides, the CDR3 is TGTGCCAGCAGCTTAGGACAGGGCGCTATCGAGCCCCAGCATTTT. Residues: CASSLGQGAIEPQHF.

Notes on this clone: The identical CDR3 is also encoded by other nucleotide sequences in the sample. The chain employs TRBV7-3 and TRBJ2-2, with D unresolved. This CDR3 spans 12 amino acids. Deletions cut 3 bases from V and 7 bases from J, with 6 bases between. Looked up from germline, CDR1 is SGHTA and CDR2 is FQGTGA. The CDR3 protein is CASSFGSGELFF. The CDR3 region has the DNA TGTGCCAGCAGCTTTGGAAGCGGGGAGCTGTTTTTT.